These 27 T cell receptor beta chains originate from one sample sequenced in a study of naive and memory T cell subsets. Study-wide results and limits: Especially in CD8 cells, naive repertoires contained a few larger clonotypes, possibly CD45RA-re-expressing memory cells.

The antigens of these receptors remain unknown. Two oligonucleotides, mixed equimolar, formed the beta constant-region primer covering TRBC1 and TRBC2. Nested alpha and beta constant-region primers with the SP2 primer drove four PCR rounds on ligated cDNA. TCRdb passed the UMI-ligation and nested PCR reads through MiXCR, listing each CDR3 protein once. The table has tens of thousands of distinct CDR3 sequences, approximately 11% seen once; the top ten hold around 0.13%. The specimen sequenced was naive CD4+ T cells from blood. These receptors were collected from a human donor in good health.

This clonotype turned up a few times. The rearrangement links TRBV28 to TRBJ2-7; D is perhaps TRBD2 (6 bases). CDR1 is MDHEN, CDR2 SYDVKM, per germline. V was shortened by 2 bases and J by 7 bases, with 18 bases between the two germline ends. CDR3 length: 15 residues. The CDR3 is CASSLPGFGGEEQYF. The CDR3 DNA follows: TGTGCCAGCAGTTTACCCGGTTTCGGGGGTGAGGAGCAGTACTTC.

This clonotype was observed at least ten times. The J gene is TRBJ2-5, the V gene TRBV7-2; no clear D gene. CDR1 and CDR2 (germline): SGHTA, FQGNSA. The CDR3 loop spans 12 amino acids. V shed 5 bases and J shed 0 bases, with 4 bases lying between them. The CDR3 is CASSLYQETQYF. The CDR3 DNA reads as TGTGCCAGCAGCCTGTACCAAGAGACCCAGTACTTC.

This rearrangement joins TRBV30 to TRBJ2-1; D is possibly TRBD1 (7 bases). CDR3 size: 15 residues. Germline loops: CDR1 GTSNPN, CDR2 SVGIG (reference sequence). Trimming stripped 3 bases from V and 9 bases from J, with 21 bases between. The CDR3 DNA is TGTGCCTGGAGCGACGGGGGTCAGGGGGGCGTTGAGCAGTTCTTC. Amino acids: CAWSDGGQGGVEQFF.

Of note for this clonotype: A single base separates this from a much larger clone, so it may be a read error. J is TRBJ2-7 and V is TRBV10-3, with TRBD1 identical over 7 bases. The length of the CDR3 is 13 residues. Germline CDR1 and CDR2: ENHRY and SYGVKD. The CDR3 DNA sequence: TGTCCCATCAGTGGTTGGGACAGCTATCCCGAGTACTTC. Residues: CPISGWDSYPEYF.

The rearrangement joins TRBV20-1 to TRBJ1-3; D may be TRBD1 (6 bases). The V end was cut by 3 bases, the J end by 3 bases, with 9 bases between. Per germline, CDR1 DFQATT and CDR2 SNEGSKA (reference sequence). CDR3 length: 13 amino acids. CDR3: CSASNRVGNTIYF. CDR3 in DNA: TGCAGTGCTAGCAACAGGGTTGGAAACACCATATATTTT.

The rearrangement uses TRBV27 and TRBJ1-1; D not certain. The CDR3 totals 13 residues. Trimming removed 2 bases at V and 1 base at J, with 5 bases between. CDR1 and CDR2 (germline): MNHEY, SMNVEV (reference sequence). The CDR3 DNA reads TGTGCCAGCAGTTTAAGACAGAACACTGAAGCTTTCTTT. As protein: CASSLRQNTEAFF.

The chain is built from TRBV5-1 and TRBJ2-1; 12 nucleotides match TRBD2. V lost 2 bases, J lost 9 bases, and 9 bases stayed unmatched. CDR3 size: 16 residues. The germline V gene encodes CDR1 SGHRS and CDR2 YFSETQ. The CDR3 region is CASSLPETSGSSEQFF. The DNA for the CDR3 is TGCGCCAGCAGCTTACCCGAGACTAGCGGGAGTAGTGAGCAGTTCTTC.

This clonotype was seen only a few times. The rearrangement uses TRBV20-1 and TRBJ2-7; 8 bases match TRBD1. There are 13 residues in the CDR3. Germline CDR1 and CDR2: DFQATT and SNEGSKA (reference sequence). J gave up 3 bases and V 6 bases, and 7 bases lay outside the gene matches. CDR3 bases: TGCAGTGCCCCCAGGACAGGGATCTACGAGCAGTACTTC. It specifies CSAPRTGIYEQYF.

The sample holds a few counts of this clonotype. J is TRBJ2-7 and V is TRBV28; 9 bases agree with TRBD1. Germline V CDR1 and CDR2: MDHEN, SYDVKM. With V trimmed by 2 bases and J by 3 bases, 5 bases remained unmatched. This CDR3 has 15 residues. CDR3 sequence (DNA): TGTGCCAGCAGTTTACTAGTGGACAGGGGCTACGAGCAGTACTTC. Translated: CASSLLVDRGYEQYF.

This clonotype has only a few counts. The chain has TRBV6-6 and TRBJ1-2; 7 bases are shared with TRBD1. Germline V gene sequence: CDR1 MNHNY, CDR2 SVGAGI (reference sequence). Unmatched junction bases numbered 13, after V lost 8 bases and J lost 4 bases. The CDR3 runs to 15 residues. CDR3 nucleotides: TGTGCCAGCCTCTCACCGGGACAGCAGTTCTATGGCTACACCTTC. Amino acids: CASLSPGQQFYGYTF.

The chain joins TRBV7-9 to TRBJ2-1; D is perhaps TRBD2 (6 bases). This CDR3 contains 14 residues. CDR1 is SEHNR, CDR2 FQNEAQ, per germline (reference sequence). V lost 9 bases and J 10 bases, leaving 22 bases between the germline ends. The CDR3 DNA reads as TGTGCCAGTACACGGACGAGGAGTGCGGGAGAGCAGTTCTTC. Translating it yields CASTRTRSAGEQFF.

This clonotype was seen more than once but under ten times. The chain couples TRBV7-2 to TRBJ2-7; D call uncertain. Germline V lookup: CDR1 SGHTA, CDR2 FQGNSA. V gave up 6 bases and J gave up 4 bases, with 10 bases separating them. This CDR3 is 12 amino acids long. The CDR3 here is CASSIPGYEQYF. In DNA, the CDR3 is TGTGCCAGCAGTATTCCCGGATACGAGCAGTACTTC.

This clonotype was observed a handful of times. The V and J genes are TRBV6-2 or TRBV6-3 and TRBJ2-1; D is ambiguous. The CDR3 is 16 amino acids. Trimming pared 2 bases from V and 6 bases from J, leaving 17 bases between. Germline loops: CDR1 MNHEY, CDR2 SVGEGT. The chain's CDR3 is CASSYPTRWRINEQFF. The CDR3 nucleotides are TGTGCCAGCAGTTACCCGACCCGATGGAGAATCAATGAGCAGTTCTTC.

This clonotype has just a few counts. The chain is built from TRBV6-2 or TRBV6-3 and TRBJ2-7; a possible D gene is TRBD2 (7 bases). This CDR3 comprises 15 residues. Looked up from germline, CDR1 is MNHEY and CDR2 is SVGEGT. With 7 bases removed from V and 2 bases from J, the gap between germline ends came to 18 bases. This CDR3 reads CASTPRAGATYEQYF. DNA of the CDR3: TGTGCCAGCACCCCTCGGGCGGGGGCTACCTACGAGCAGTACTTC.

At least ten counts were recorded for this clonotype. The chain employs TRBV20-1 and TRBJ2-7; D possibly uses TRBD1 or TRBD2 (5 bases each). V gave up 6 bases and J gave up 3 bases, with 12 bases separating them. From germline, CDR1 is DFQATT and CDR2 SNEGSKA (reference sequence). The CDR3 consists of 12 residues. CDR3 amino acids: CSAQDSNYEQYF. The CDR3 DNA sequence: TGCAGTGCACAGGACTCGAACTACGAGCAGTACTTC.

The V and J genes are TRBV7-6 and TRBJ2-1; a possible D gene is TRBD2 (7 bases). CDR1 and CDR2 from the germline V gene are SGHVS and FNYEAQ. V was clipped by 4 bases and J by 4 bases, with 20 bases between them. The length of the CDR3 is 17 residues. CDR3 sequence: CASSSRRIGGGYNEQFF. The CDR3 DNA follows: TGTGCCAGCAGCTCCCGTAGGATAGGGGGAGGGTACAATGAGCAGTTCTTC.

This clonotype was counted between two and nine times. The chain uses TRBV7-2 and TRBJ2-3; 7 bases line up with TRBD1. Germline V gene data show CDR1 as SGHTA and CDR2 as FQGNSA. The trim removed 5 bases at V and 5 bases at J, leaving 4 bases unmatched. The CDR3 spans 13 residues. For the CDR3, the DNA is TGTGCCAGCAGCCTCCCAGGGGGAGATACGCAGTATTTT. This sequence encodes CASSLPGGDTQYF.

A few counts support this clonotype. The chain employs TRBV6-2 or TRBV6-3 and TRBJ2-1; 7 bases map to TRBD2. The CDR3 sequence is 14 residues long. Losses at the gene ends were 4 bases for V and 10 bases for J; bases not matched to a gene: 10. The germline CDR1 and CDR2 sequences are MNHEY and SVGEGT. The CDR3: CASSFLAGVDEQFF. The CDR3 nucleotides are TGTGCCAGCAGTTTCTTAGCGGGTGTGGACGAGCAGTTCTTC.

In its sample, this clonotype was seen many times. This chain joins TRBV6-2 or TRBV6-3 and TRBJ2-5; 7 bases are shared with TRBD1. The V segment lost 7 bases and the J segment 1 base; nucleotides outside the gene matches: 6. The CDR3 length is 14 residues. Germline V gives CDR1 MNHEY, CDR2 SVGEGT. Here the CDR3 reads CASTSGQPQETQYF. The DNA for the CDR3 is TGTGCCAGCACTTCGGGACAGCCCCAAGAGACCCAGTACTTC.

This clonotype appeared many times. This chain uses TRBV27 with TRBJ2-7; tentative D call: TRBD2 (6 bases). The V gene lost 3 bases and the J gene lost 0 bases, with 15 bases spanning the gap. This CDR3 region has 16 residues. Germline loops: CDR1 MNHEY, CDR2 SMNVEV (reference sequence). The CDR3 is CASSLDSGLPSYEQYF. The DNA of the CDR3 is TGTGCCAGCAGTTTGGATAGCGGCTTACCCTCCTACGAGCAGTACTTC.

The chain couples TRBV11-2 to TRBJ2-1, with 8 bases matching TRBD2. V dropped 5 bases and J dropped 6; count of bases not matched to a gene: 9. The CDR3 runs to 15 residues. Germline-derived CDR1 and CDR2 are SGHAT and FQNNGV. The CDR3 DNA reads as TGTGCCAGCAGCCCCCGGGGGGGGGGCTCCAATGAGCAGTTCTTC. Translation gives CASSPRGGGSNEQFF.

The rearrangement uses TRBV6-6 and TRBJ2-2; D perhaps matches TRBD1 (6 bases). The CDR3 is 13 amino acids. CDR1 MNHNY and CDR2 SVGAGI come from the germline V gene (reference sequence). V was pared by 8 bases and J by 0 bases, with 7 bases between. The chain's CDR3 is CASGTTNTGELFF. For the CDR3, the DNA is TGTGCCAGCGGGACAACGAACACCGGGGAGCTGTTTTTT.

At least ten counts were recorded for this clonotype. The J gene is TRBJ2-3, the V gene TRBV4-3; D remains unclear. V lost 1 base to trimming and J lost 4 bases, with 6 bases between them. The V gene's germline CDR1 is LGHNA and CDR2 YSLEER. The CDR3 runs to 13 residues. The CDR3 here is CASSQGQADTQYF. The CDR3 DNA reads TGCGCCAGCAGCCAAGGTCAGGCAGATACGCAGTATTTT.

This clonotype was recorded once. This chain links TRBV30 with TRBJ2-4, with D uncertain. Germline V gene lookup returns CDR1 GTSNPN and CDR2 SVGIG (reference sequence). The length of the CDR3 is 13 residues. With 1 base removed from V and 3 bases from J, the gap between germline ends came to 7 bases. As DNA, the CDR3 is TGTGCCTGGAGTGAGGGTGGCAAAAACATTCAGTACTTC. This gives the protein CAWSEGGKNIQYF.

The rearrangement uses TRBV6-2 or TRBV6-3 and TRBJ2-2; D is unresolved. V gave up 0 bases and J gave up 5 bases, with 10 bases separating them. Germline-derived CDR1 and CDR2 are MNHEY and SVGEGT. The CDR3 spans 15 residues. The CDR3 spells CASSYSGLPTGELFF. The CDR3 coding sequence is TGTGCCAGCAGTTACTCAGGGCTTCCGACCGGGGAGCTGTTTTTT.

The chain links TRBV6-6 to TRBJ1-1; possibly TRBD1 for D (6 bases). Germline V gene data show CDR1 as MNHNY and CDR2 as SVGAGI (reference sequence). The CDR3 spans 15 residues. Trimming took 7 bases from V and 4 from J, leaving 19 bases between them. The CDR3 DNA reads as TGTGCCAGCATTCAGGGGACTGGGTTGAGCACTGAAGCTTTCTTT. Protein: CASIQGTGLSTEAFF.

Only a few counts were recorded for this clonotype. The junction differs from germline at one of its ends, possibly a read error. V usage is TRBV12-3 or TRBV12-4 and J usage is TRBJ2-7, with 8 bases lining up with TRBD1. This CDR3 region has 17 residues. The CDR3 DNA follows: TGTGCCAGCAGTCCGACATTTAGTTCAGGGGGCTACTACGAGCGGTACTTC. Translating gives CASSPTFSSGGYYERYF.